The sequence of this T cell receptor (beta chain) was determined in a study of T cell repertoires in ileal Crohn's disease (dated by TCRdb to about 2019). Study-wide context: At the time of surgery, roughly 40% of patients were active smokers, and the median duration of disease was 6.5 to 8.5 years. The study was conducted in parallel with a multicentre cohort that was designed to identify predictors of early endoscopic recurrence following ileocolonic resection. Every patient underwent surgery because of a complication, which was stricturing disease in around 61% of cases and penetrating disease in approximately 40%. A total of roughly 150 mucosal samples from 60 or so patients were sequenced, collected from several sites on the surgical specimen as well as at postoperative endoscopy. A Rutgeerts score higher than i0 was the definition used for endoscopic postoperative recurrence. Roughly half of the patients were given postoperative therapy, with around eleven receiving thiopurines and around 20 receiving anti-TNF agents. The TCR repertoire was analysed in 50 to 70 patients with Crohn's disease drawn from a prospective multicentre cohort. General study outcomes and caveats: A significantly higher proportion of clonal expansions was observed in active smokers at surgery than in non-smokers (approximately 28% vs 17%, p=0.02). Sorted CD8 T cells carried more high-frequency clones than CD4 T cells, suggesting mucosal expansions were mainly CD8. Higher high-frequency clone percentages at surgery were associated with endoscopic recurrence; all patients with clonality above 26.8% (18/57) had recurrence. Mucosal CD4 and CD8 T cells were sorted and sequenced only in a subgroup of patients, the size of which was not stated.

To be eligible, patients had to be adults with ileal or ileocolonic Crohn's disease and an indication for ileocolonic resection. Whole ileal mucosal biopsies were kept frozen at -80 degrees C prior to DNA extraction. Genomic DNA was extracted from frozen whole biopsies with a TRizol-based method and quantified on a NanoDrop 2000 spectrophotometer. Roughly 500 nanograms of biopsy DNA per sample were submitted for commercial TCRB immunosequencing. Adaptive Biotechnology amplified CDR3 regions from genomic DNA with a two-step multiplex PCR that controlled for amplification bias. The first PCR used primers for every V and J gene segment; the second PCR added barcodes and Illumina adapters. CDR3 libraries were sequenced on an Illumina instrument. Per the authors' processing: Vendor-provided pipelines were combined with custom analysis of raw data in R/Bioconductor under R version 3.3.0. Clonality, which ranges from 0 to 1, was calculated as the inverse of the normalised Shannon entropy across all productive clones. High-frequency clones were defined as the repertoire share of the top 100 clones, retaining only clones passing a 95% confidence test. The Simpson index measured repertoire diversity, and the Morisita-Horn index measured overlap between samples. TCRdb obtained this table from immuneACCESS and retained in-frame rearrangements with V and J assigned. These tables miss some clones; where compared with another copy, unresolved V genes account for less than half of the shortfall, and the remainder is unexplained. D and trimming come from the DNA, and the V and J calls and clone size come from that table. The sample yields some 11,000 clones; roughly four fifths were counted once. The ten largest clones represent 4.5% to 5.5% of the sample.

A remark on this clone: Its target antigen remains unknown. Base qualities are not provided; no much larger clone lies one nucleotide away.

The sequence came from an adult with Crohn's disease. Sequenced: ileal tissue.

CDR3 protein: CASSTGGTQPQHF. Here is the DNA: TGTGCCAGTAGTACAGGGGGGACCCAGCCCCAGCATTTT. Recombination connected TRBV19 to TRBJ1-5; 7 central nucleotides agree with TRBD1. The CDR3 goes from the cysteine to the phenylalanine over 13 residues. Here the CDR3 DNA is all that survives: 39 bases in frame from base 1. Compared with germline, V lacks 4 bases and J lacks 7 bases; bases without a gene match: 4. Per the germline V gene (reference sequence), LNHDA is the CDR1 and SQIVND is the CDR2.